A single sample is the source of the 9 T cell receptor beta chains below, sequenced in a study of blood T cell repertoires in COVID-19. Some clones are missing from TCRdb's copy, which holds only in-frame ones; the method was immunoSEQ multiplex PCR. The sample holds 370,000 or so clones, more than 70% seen once. Sequencing input: PBMCs or T cells enriched from blood (not recorded which). The receptor set was obtained from a man between 25 and 39 years old who had recovered from COVID-19.

V usage is TRBV15 and J usage is TRBJ2-1, with 11 bases aligning to TRBD2. The CDR3 is made up of 17 amino acids. V shed 0 bases, J shed 9 bases, and the junction held 10 bases outside the gene matches. Germline CDR1 reads LNHNV; CDR2 reads YYDKDF (reference sequence). This CDR3 is CATSRDPLAGGRGEQFF. The CDR3 DNA reads TGTGCCACCAGCAGAGATCCGCTAGCGGGGGGTCGGGGTGAGCAGTTCTTC.

The rearrangement uses TRBV30 and TRBJ2-1; D may be TRBD1 (6 bases). CDR1 is GTSNPN and CDR2 is SVGIG in the germline V gene (reference sequence). The CDR3 runs to 14 residues. The V end was cut by 6 bases, the J end by 3 bases, with 15 bases between. CDR3 in DNA: TGTGCCTGCCAAAGACAGGATATCTACAATGAGCAGTTCTTC. Amino acid sequence: CACQRQDIYNEQFF.

Of note for this clone: One junction end disagrees with the germline gene, perhaps due to a read error. The chain combines TRBV19 with TRBJ2-7; D gene ambiguous. This CDR3 is built from 10 residues. Germline CDR1 and CDR2: LNHDA and SQIVND (reference sequence). CDR3: CASSGSSHRF. The CDR3 bases are TGTGCCAGTAGTGGGTCTAGTCATCGCTTC.

This clone occurred once. The gene calls are TRBV2 and TRBJ1-1; D remains ambiguous. The CDR3 length is 12 residues. The ends were cut back, 7 bases at V and 4 bases at J, with 10 bases in the middle. CDR1 is SNHLY and CDR2 is FYNNEI in the germline V gene. Here the CDR3 reads CASTIRGTEAFF. CDR3 sequence (DNA): TGTGCCAGCACCATCCGGGGCACTGAAGCTTTCTTT.

This chain uses TRBV5-1 with TRBJ1-2, with TRBD1 identical over 7 bases. This CDR3 contains 16 residues. Germline lookup yields CDR1 SGHRS and CDR2 YFSETQ. V shed 3 bases, J shed 7 bases, and the junction held 15 bases outside the gene matches. The CDR3 sequence is CASSWDSDVVGGGYTF. The CDR3 DNA follows: TGCGCCAGCAGCTGGGACAGTGATGTTGTTGGAGGTGGCTACACCTTC.

This chain uses TRBV5-5 with TRBJ2-2, with D perhaps matching TRBD1 (6 bases). Germline V CDR1 and CDR2: SGHKS, YYEKEE (reference sequence). There are 14 residues in the CDR3. V shed 3 bases and J shed 1 base, with 7 bases lying between them. The CDR3 spells CASSSGQNTGELFF. For the CDR3, the DNA is TGTGCCAGCAGCTCGGGACAGAACACCGGGGAGCTGTTTTTT.

The V and J genes are TRBV5-1 and TRBJ1-1; D is uncertain. Trimming pared 6 bases from V and 0 bases from J, leaving 9 bases between. The CDR3 has 13 residues. Per the germline V gene, CDR1 is SGHRS and CDR2 is YFSETQ. The CDR3 sequence: CASTSNMNTEAFF. For the CDR3, the DNA is TGCGCCAGCACCTCGAACATGAACACTGAAGCTTTCTTT.

The chain carries TRBV4-2 and TRBJ1-1; D remains ambiguous. Germline loops: CDR1 LGHNA, CDR2 YNFKEQ. Trimming stripped 0 bases from V and 1 base from J, with 9 bases between. The length of the CDR3 is 15 residues. This chain's CDR3 is CASSQEPGGNTEAFF. The DNA of the CDR3 is TGTGCCAGCAGCCAAGAACCGGGAGGGAACACTGAAGCTTTCTTT.

V gene TRBV9 combines with J gene TRBJ1-4; 7 positions agree with TRBD1. The CDR3 has 16 residues. J gave up 3 bases and V 4 bases, and 9 bases lay outside the gene matches. Germline V CDR1 and CDR2: SGDLS, YYNGEE. This chain's CDR3 is CASSQLEGAANEKLFF. In DNA form, the CDR3 reads TGTGCCAGCAGCCAACTGGAGGGGGCGGCTAATGAAAAACTGTTTTTT.